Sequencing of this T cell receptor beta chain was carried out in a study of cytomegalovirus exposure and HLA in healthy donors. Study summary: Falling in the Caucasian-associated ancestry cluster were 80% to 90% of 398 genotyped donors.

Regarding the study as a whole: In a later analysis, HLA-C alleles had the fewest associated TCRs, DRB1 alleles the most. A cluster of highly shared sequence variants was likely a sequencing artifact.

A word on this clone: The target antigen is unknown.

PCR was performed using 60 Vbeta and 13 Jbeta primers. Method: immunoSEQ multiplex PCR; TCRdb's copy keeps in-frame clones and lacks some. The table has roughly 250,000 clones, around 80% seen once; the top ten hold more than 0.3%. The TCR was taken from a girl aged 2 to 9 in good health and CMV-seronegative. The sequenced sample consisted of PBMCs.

This CDR3 reads CASTRSGTPETQYF. CDR3 nucleotide sequence: TGTGCCAGTACCCGGTCAGGGACTCCAGAGACCCAGTACTTC. V is TRBV5-4 and J is TRBJ2-5; possibly TRBD2 for D (6 bases). The germline V and J ends were trimmed by 8 bases and 4 bases, with 18 bases remaining between them. CDR1 SGHNT and CDR2 YYREEE come from the germline V gene (reference sequence). This CDR3 region has 14 residues.